These T cell receptor beta chains were read from a single sample in a study of early T cells in non-severe SARS-CoV-2 infection. TCRdb reprocessed the 5' RACE reads with MiXCR, giving one entry per CDR3 protein. The table shows some 32,000 distinct CDR3 sequences, with 5% to 6% occurring only once. Sequenced input: whole blood. All receptors derive from an adult who was a healthcare worker with PCR-confirmed SARS-CoV-2 infection or an uninfected control (not recorded which). CDR3s include the opening cysteine and the closing phenylalanine or tryptophan. The D gene is left open where the match is weak. Rows may omit the clone size; those that give it use once, few, many or a size class.

j_call v_call clone_size d_call cdr3_aa cdr3_nt
TRBJ1-6 TRBV20-1 many . CSANSRGPGSPLHF TGCAGTGCCAATTCCAGGGGTCCTGGTTCACCCCTCCACTTT
TRBJ2-1 TRBV20-1 . TRBD2 CSARDAYLGPGDGRAYNEQFF TGCAGTGCTAGAGATGCTTACCTAGGTCCCGGGGACGGGAGGGCTTACAATGAGCAGTTCTTC
TRBJ1-4 TRBV30 many . CAWSPGTLRTNEKLFF TGTGCCTGGAGTCCCGGGACCCTGAGGACTAATGAAAAACTGTTTTTT
TRBJ1-1 TRBV9 many . CASSAQGYTEAFF TGTGCCAGCAGCGCACAGGGATACACTGAAGCTTTCTTT
TRBJ2-1 TRBV9 many TRBD2 CASSLGLARGNEQFF TGTGCCAGCAGCCTCGGACTAGCGCGAGGCAATGAGCAGTTCTTC
TRBJ2-3 TRBV9 large TRBD1 CASSLGQNTDTQYF TGTGCCAGCAGCCTGGGACAGAACACAGATACGCAGTATTTT
TRBJ2-5 TRBV20-1 few . CSARVAATQYF TGCAGTGCTAGAGTGGCCGCGACCCAGTACTTC
TRBJ2-2 TRBV9 many TRBD2 CASSVVGSGSGELFF TGTGCCAGCAGCGTAGTAGGTAGCGGGAGTGGGGAGCTGTTTTTT
TRBJ2-1 TRBV19 many . CASSMVAGLGSYNEHFF TGTGCCAGTAGCATGGTCGCGGGACTGGGCTCCTACAATGAGCATTTCTTC
TRBJ2-3 TRBV20-1 few . CSARGGEGTQYF TGCAGTGCTAGAGGTGGAGAGGGTACGCAGTATTTT
TRBJ2-5 TRBV28 many . CASSLGRGSKTETQYF TGTGCCAGCAGTTTAGGGCGAGGCTCCAAGACAGAGACCCAGTACTTC
TRBJ2-3 TRBV13 many . CASSQRDSGTDTQYF TGTGCCAGCAGCCAGAGGGACTCCGGCACAGATACGCAGTATTTT
TRBJ2-7 TRBV6-1 many . CASSEMYEQYF TGTGCCAGCAGTGAAATGTACGAGCAGTACTTC
TRBJ2-1 TRBV5-8 . . CASSLVRGLGFF TGTGCCAGCAGCTTGGTTAGAGGCCTGGGGTTCTTC
TRBJ1-5 TRBV12-3/TRBV12-4 many . CASSPGRRLNQPQHF TGTGCCAGCAGCCCGGGGCGACGGCTCAATCAGCCCCAGCATTTT